Below are 18 T cell receptor beta chains sequenced from a single sample in a study of cytomegalovirus exposure and HLA in healthy donors. Generated by immunoSEQ multiplex PCR, the TCRdb table keeps only in-frame clones and is missing some. Of about 350,000 clones detected, 87% appear once; the ten largest clones hold over 1%. Specimen: PBMCs. The receptor source for this set is a woman in her twenties or thirties in good health and CMV-seropositive.

V is TRBV6-1 and J is TRBJ2-1, with D perhaps matching TRBD1 (5 bases). Germline V gene data show CDR1 as MNHNS and CDR2 as SASEGT. Trimming removed 3 bases at V and 1 base at J, with 13 bases between. CDR3 length: 16 residues. CDR3 residues: CASSDRQLPSYNEQFF. CDR3 sequence (DNA): TGTGCCAGCAGTGACCGACAGTTGCCATCCTACAATGAGCAGTTCTTC.

This clone has just a few counts. This chain joins TRBV28 and TRBJ2-6; the D gene is possibly TRBD1 (6 bases). CDR3 length: 15 amino acids. V was shortened by 5 bases and J by 2 bases, with 10 bases between the two germline ends. The germline V gene encodes CDR1 MDHEN and CDR2 SYDVKM. The CDR3 sequence: CASSGNRAGANVLTF. CDR3 bases: TGTGCCAGCAGTGGCAACAGGGCTGGGGCCAACGTCCTGACTTTC.

The rearrangement links TRBV5-8 to TRBJ1-2, with a possible D match to TRBD1 (6 bases). The germline V gene encodes CDR1 SGHTS and CDR2 YDEGEE. The CDR3 length is 14 residues. With 2 bases removed from V and 5 bases from J, the gap between germline ends came to 13 bases. This chain's CDR3 is CASSLTGTTYGYTF. The CDR3 nucleotides read TGTGCCAGCAGCTTAACAGGGACGACTTATGGCTACACCTTC.

The chain links TRBV5-8 to TRBJ1-5, with TRBD1 matching over 7 bases. The CDR3 runs 14 residues. Trimming at V came to 4 bases and at J to 6 bases, leaving 7 bases not matched to a gene. Germline CDR1 SGHTS, CDR2 YDEGEE. CDR3 in amino acids: CASSNTGVSQPQHF. CDR3 nucleotides: TGTGCCAGCAGCAATACAGGGGTAAGTCAGCCCCAGCATTTT.

With respect to this clone: One end of the junction does not line up with germline, which may come from a read error. V gene TRBV29-1 combines with J gene TRBJ2-1; TRBD1 aligns across 11 bases. There are 17 residues in the CDR3. CDR1 and CDR2 (germline): SQVTM, ANQGSEA. The CDR3 region has the DNA TGCAGCGTTAAAGACGGGGACAGGGGGATCTCCTACAATGAGCAGTTCTTC. Translation: CSVKDGDRGISYNEQFF.

V and J are TRBV6-6 and TRBJ1-2; 9 nucleotides agree with TRBD1. Germline V gene sequence: CDR1 MNHNY, CDR2 SVGAGI (reference sequence). The V gene end was trimmed by 5 bases and the J gene end by 6 bases; junction bases not matched to a gene: 4. The CDR3 length is 13 residues. CDR3 loop: CASSQQGADGYTF. The CDR3 DNA follows: TGTGCCAGCAGTCAACAGGGGGCAGATGGCTACACCTTC.

The chain uses TRBV19 and TRBJ2-3, with TRBD2 identical over 8 bases. V gave up 6 bases and J gave up 4 bases; unmatched junction bases: 9. The V gene's germline CDR1 is LNHDA and CDR2 SQIVND (reference sequence). The CDR3 is 15 amino acids. CDR3 in DNA: TGTGCCAGTAGCCGACTAGCGCGTAATTCAGATACGCAGTATTTT. Translating gives CASSRLARNSDTQYF. Filled out from reference TRBV19 and TRBJ2-3, the complete variable domain reads DGGITQSPKYLFRKEGQNVTLSCEQNLNHDAMYWYRQDPGQGLRLIYYSQIVNDFQKGDIAEGYSVSREKKESFPLTVTSAQKNPTAFYLCASSRLARNSDTQYFGPGTRLTVL.

The chain employs TRBV5-1 and TRBJ2-5; tentative D call: TRBD2 (5 bases). This CDR3 comprises 14 residues. The V gene lost 0 bases and the J gene lost 5 bases, with 11 bases spanning the gap. Germline V gene sequence: CDR1 SGHRS, CDR2 YFSETQ. The CDR3 loop reads CASSLGRPGETQYF. In DNA form, the CDR3 reads TGCGCCAGCAGCTTGGGCCGACCGGGGGAGACCCAGTACTTC.

This clone has only one observation. The genes are TRBV2 and TRBJ2-1; a weak D match, TRBD2 (5 bases). The length of the CDR3 is 15 residues. V lost 6 bases and J 7 bases, leaving 19 bases between the germline ends. CDR1 SNHLY and CDR2 FYNNEI come from the germline V gene. CDR3 amino acids: CASSASLPGGNEQFF. CDR3 coding DNA: TGTGCCAGCAGCGCTAGCTTACCAGGTGGTAATGAGCAGTTCTTC. The variable domain in full, completed from reference TRBV2 and TRBJ2-1, reads EPEVTQTPSHQVTQMGQEVILRCVPISNHLYFYWYRQILGQKVEFLVSFYNNEISEKSEIFDDQFSVERPDGSNFTLKIRSTKLEDSAMYFCASSASLPGGNEQFFGPGTRLTVL.

The genes are TRBV30 and TRBJ2-1; 10 nucleotides line up with TRBD2. The CDR3 totals 15 residues. CDR1 is GTSNPN and CDR2 is SVGIG in the germline V gene (reference sequence). V lost 1 base and J lost 4; bases outside the gene matches: 4. CDR3 region: CAWSEGTSDYNEQFF. The CDR3 DNA sequence: TGTGCCTGGAGTGAGGGGACTAGCGATTACAATGAGCAGTTCTTC.

V and J are TRBV28 and TRBJ2-7; no definite D call. The CDR3 runs 12 residues. CDR1 is MDHEN, CDR2 SYDVKM, per germline. V dropped 2 bases and J dropped 7 bases, with 9 bases sitting between them. CDR3 nucleotide sequence: TGTGCCAGCAGTTTAGTGGTGGCAGAGCAGTACTTC. This gives the protein CASSLVVAEQYF.

The chain recombines TRBV6-5 with TRBJ2-7; no reliable D call. This CDR3 has 12 amino acids. V lost 6 bases and J 3 bases, leaving 9 bases between the germline ends. Germline assignment: CDR1 MNHEY and CDR2 SVGAGI. CDR3 sequence reads: CASSPGRYEQYF. The CDR3 DNA reads as TGTGCCAGCAGCCCCGGACGCTACGAGCAGTACTTC.

This rearrangement joins TRBV7-9 to TRBJ2-7; TRBD2 is a possible D gene (5 bases). The CDR3 consists of 16 residues. The V gene lost 0 bases and the J gene lost 2 bases, with 14 bases spanning the gap. Germline V gives CDR1 SEHNR, CDR2 FQNEAQ (reference sequence). The CDR3 spells CASSLAPGYGAYEQYF. The CDR3 coding sequence is TGTGCCAGCAGCTTAGCTCCGGGCTACGGGGCCTACGAGCAGTACTTC.

The V gene is TRBV19, the J gene TRBJ1-1; D uncertain. The CDR3 consists of 12 residues. The V end was cut by 4 bases, the J end by 1 base, with 4 bases between. CDR1 and CDR2 from the germline V gene are LNHDA and SQIVND (reference sequence). The CDR3 spells CASSSGNTEAFF. CDR3 coding DNA: TGTGCCAGTAGTAGTGGGAACACTGAAGCTTTCTTT. Drawing the rest from reference TRBV19 and TRBJ1-1, the complete variable domain is DGGITQSPKYLFRKEGQNVTLSCEQNLNHDAMYWYRQDPGQGLRLIYYSQIVNDFQKGDIAEGYSVSREKKESFPLTVTSAQKNPTAFYLCASSSGNTEAFFGQGTRLTVV.

This clone was observed a few times. The V call is TRBV2, the J call TRBJ2-2; D possibly corresponds to TRBD1 (5 bases). The V gene's germline CDR1 is SNHLY and CDR2 FYNNEI. Between the trimmed V and J ends, which lost 4 bases and 7 bases, there was a span of 10 bases. This CDR3 region has 13 residues. CDR3 bases: TGTGCCAGCAGTGTTGTTAGGGGCGGGGAGCTGTTTTTT. This encodes CASSVVRGGELFF.

This clone was recorded only once. The V and J genes are TRBV28 and TRBJ2-1; D is possibly TRBD2 (6 bases). CDR1 and CDR2 from the germline V gene are MDHEN and SYDVKM. The CDR3 is 15 residues long. The germline V and J ends were trimmed by 3 bases and 5 bases, with 14 bases remaining between them. This CDR3 is CASSFYGSRNNEQFF. The CDR3 DNA is TGTGCCAGCAGTTTTTACGGGAGCAGAAACAATGAGCAGTTCTTC.

The chain has TRBV10-2 and TRBJ2-2, with 8 bases lining up with TRBD2. Germline V gene sequence: CDR1 WSHSY, CDR2 SAAADI. The length of the CDR3 is 15 residues. Trimming cost V 7 bases and J 0 bases; bases outside gene matches: 4. The CDR3, as DNA: TGCGCCAGCACTTTGACTAGCGCGAACACCGGGGAGCTGTTTTTT. This encodes CASTLTSANTGELFF.

This clone has a count of ten or more. The gene calls are TRBV4-1 and TRBJ1-2; D ambiguous. Germline V gene sequence: CDR1 MGHRA, CDR2 YSYEKL. CDR3 length equals 11 residues. V gave up 1 base and J gave up 8 bases, with 5 bases separating them. CDR3 sequence: CASSQGTGYTF. The CDR3 DNA reads as TGCGCCAGCAGCCAAGGTACCGGCTACACCTTC.